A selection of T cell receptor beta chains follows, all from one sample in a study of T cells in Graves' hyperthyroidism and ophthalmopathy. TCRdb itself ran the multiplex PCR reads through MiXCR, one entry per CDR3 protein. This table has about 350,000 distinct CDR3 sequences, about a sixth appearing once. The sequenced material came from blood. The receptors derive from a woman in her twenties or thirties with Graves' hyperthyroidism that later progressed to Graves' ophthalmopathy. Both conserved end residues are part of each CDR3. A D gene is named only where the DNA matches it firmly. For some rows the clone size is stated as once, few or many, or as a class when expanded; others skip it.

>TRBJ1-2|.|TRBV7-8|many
TGTGCCAGCAGCTCCAACCTATTTCGGGGGGGTTATGGCTACACCTTC
CASSSNLFRGGYGYTF
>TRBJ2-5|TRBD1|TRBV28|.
TGTGCCAGCAGGCCGAAACCGGGACAGGGGCCGATAGAGACCCAGTACTTC
CASRPKPGQGPIETQYF
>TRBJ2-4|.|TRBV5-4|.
TGTGCCAGCAGCTTGGCTGGAATGACAAACATTCAGTACTTC
CASSLAGMTNIQYF
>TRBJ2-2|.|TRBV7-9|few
TGTGCCAGCAGCCCGGTGAAACGAGGGGAGCTGTTTTTT
CASSPVKRGELFF
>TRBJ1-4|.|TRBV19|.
TGTGCCAACCCGGGACAAACCCACGAAAAACTGTTTTTT
CANPGQTHEKLFF
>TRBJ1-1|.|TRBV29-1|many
TGCAGCGTTGGTTTAGTGAACACTGAAGCTTTCTTT
CSVGLVNTEAFF
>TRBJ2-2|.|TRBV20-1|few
TGCAGTGCTAGAGAGGCCAGCCTGGGCGTGTACACCGGGGAGCTGTTTTTT
CSAREASLGVYTGELFF
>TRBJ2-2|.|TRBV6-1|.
TGTGCCAGCAAGATGGCCGGGGAGCTGTTTTTT
CASKMAGELFF
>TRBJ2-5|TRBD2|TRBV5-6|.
TGTGCCAGCAGCGGGGCTAGCGGGAGAGAGACCCAGTACTTC
CASSGASGRETQYF
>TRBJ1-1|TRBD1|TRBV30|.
TGTGCCTGGAGTCCGCCTCTACAGGGGCCTTACACTGAAGCTTTCTTT
CAWSPPLQGPYTEAFF
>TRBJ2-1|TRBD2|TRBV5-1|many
TGCGCCAGCAGCTGGGGGACTAGCGGGAGTCGGCACAATGAGCAGTTCTTC
CASSWGTSGSRHNEQFF
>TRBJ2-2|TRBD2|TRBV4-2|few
TGTGCCAGCGGACCAGGACTAGCGGGAAAGGGGGAGCTGTTTTTT
CASGPGLAGKGELFF
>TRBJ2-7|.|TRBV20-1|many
TGCAGTGCTAGACACGAAACCTACGAGCAGTACTTC
CSARHETYEQYF
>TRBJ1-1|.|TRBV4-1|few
TGCGCCAGCAGCCAACTTAGTACTGAAGCTTTCTTT
CASSQLSTEAFF
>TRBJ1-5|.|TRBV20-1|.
TGCAGTGCTAGAAAAATAGGGGTTTCGGGTCAGCCCCAGCATTTT
CSARKIGVSGQPQHF
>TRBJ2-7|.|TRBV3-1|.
TGTGCCAGCAGCCTACGGACCATCTACGAGCAGTACTTC
CASSLRTIYEQYF
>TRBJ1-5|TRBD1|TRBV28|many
TGTGCCAGCAGTTTATACAGGGGGAGCAATCAGCCCCAGCATTTT
CASSLYRGSNQPQHF
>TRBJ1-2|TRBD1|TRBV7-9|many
TGTGCCAGCAGCTTAGACAGGGGAAATAACTATGGCTACACCTTC
CASSLDRGNNYGYTF
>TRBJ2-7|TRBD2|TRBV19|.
TGTGCCAGTAGTATTGGGGCTAGCGGGGACGAGCAGTACTTC
CASSIGASGDEQYF
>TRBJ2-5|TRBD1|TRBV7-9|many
TGTGCCAGCAGCCTAGCCAGGGGGCCGGAGACCCAGTACTTC
CASSLARGPETQYF
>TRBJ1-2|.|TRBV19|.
TGTGCCAGTAGTATGGTGGCAGGGAGTTCTGTCGGCTACACCTTC
CASSMVAGSSVGYTF
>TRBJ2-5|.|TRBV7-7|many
TGTGCTGGCGTGACAGTCGGAGAAACCCAGTACTTC
CAGVTVGETQYF
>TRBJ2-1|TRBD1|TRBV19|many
TGTGCCAGTAGTGTGGAGGACAGGGTCTACAATGAGCAGTTCTTC
CASSVEDRVYNEQFF
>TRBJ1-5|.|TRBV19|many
TGTGCCAGTAGCCGACAGGCACAGGGTAATCAGCCCCAGCATTTT
CASSRQAQGNQPQHF